The 4 T cell receptor beta chains in this list originate from one sample, sequenced in a study of blood T cells in healthy people across ages. Next came a second PCR, run for about 6 to 12 cycles, which used a sample-barcoded 5' primer along with a J-beta primer mix. Each CDR3 protein is one row after TCRdb ran MiXCR on the 5' RACE reads. The sample includes under 1,100,000 distinct CDR3 sequences, approximately 25% of them seen just once. These data were also filed under a second study, of T cells of mothers and their children.

Specimen: blood. The origin of the receptors is a girl aged 2 to 10 in good health.

The table lists this clonotype with a few counts. Compared with germline, one end of the junction differs, possibly owing to a read error. The rearrangement joins TRBV10-3 to TRBJ2-3; D call uncertain. This CDR3 has 12 residues. The germline CDR1 and CDR2 sequences are ENHRY and SYGVKD. CDR3 loop: CAIREALETQYF. The CDR3 DNA reads TGTGCCATCCGTGAGGCCCTAGAAACGCAGTATTTT.

This clonotype has a count of ten or more. The V call is TRBV3-1, the J call TRBJ1-2; D is possibly TRBD1 (6 bases). CDR1 and CDR2 from the germline V gene are LGHDT and YNNKEL (reference sequence). Trimming shortened V by 4 bases and J by 4 bases, and 10 bases separated the two germline ends. This CDR3 spans 13 amino acids. In DNA form, the CDR3 reads TGTGCCAGCAGCCTCGCAGGGGCCTATGGCTACACCTTC. Translation gives CASSLAGAYGYTF.

This clonotype was counted once. J is TRBJ1-4 and V is TRBV12-3 or TRBV12-4, with D unresolved. There are 13 residues in the CDR3. Trimming cost V 7 bases and J 8 bases, with 14 bases left between them. The CDR3 here is CASKSGFNEKLFF. CDR3 nucleotides: TGTGCCAGCAAGTCAGGTTTTAACGAAAAACTGTTTTTT.

The rearrangement uses TRBV9 and TRBJ2-7; unclear D gene. V lost 0 bases and J lost 6, with 10 bases in between. This CDR3 comprises 13 residues. Germline V CDR1 and CDR2: SGDLS, YYNGEE. CDR3 amino acids: CASSVGGGAEQYF. The DNA for the CDR3 is TGTGCCAGCAGCGTAGGAGGCGGCGCCGAGCAGTACTTC. Full variable domain (missing parts from reference TRBV9 and TRBJ2-7): DSGVTQTPKHLITATGQRVTLRCSPRSGDLSVYWYQQSLDQGLQFLIQYYNGEERAKGNILERFSAQQFPDLHSELNLSSLELGDSALYFCASSVGGGAEQYFGPGTRLTVT.